Listed below are T cell receptor beta chains from one sample, sequenced in a study of blood T cells in healthy people across ages. TCRdb redid the calling of the 5' RACE reads with MiXCR, one entry per CDR3 protein. The sample includes roughly 800,000 distinct CDR3 sequences, approximately 53% of them seen just once. Sequencing was performed on blood. The receptors derive from a man older than 75 in good health. The CDR3 runs from the conserved cysteine through the conserved F or W. Clone size appears in some rows only: once, few, many, or a class for an expanded clone.

>.|TRBV20-1
CSAKGVAPDYNEQFF
>.|TRBV6-6
CASSPTGMGTDTQYF
>.|TRBV5-1
CASSPVTGIYNEQFF
>.|TRBV4-1
CASSQVTTDYEQYF
>.|TRBV20-1
CSASADSLNTEAFF
>many|TRBV5-1
CASSLGQYNEQFF
>few|TRBV5-1
CASSPGTVYVYTF
>few|TRBV24-1
CATSAHGTGANVLTF
>.|TRBV3-1
CASSQEGTLSYNEQFF
>.|TRBV4-1
CASSQGTGVGETQYF
>.|TRBV5-1
CASSIGNRAGTDTQYF
>.|TRBV20-1
CSARFTTTGELFF
>.|TRBV11-2
CASSLGGSLVAYEQYF
>.|TRBV28
CASSPRGGTWLQYF
>.|TRBV5-1
CASSAGTPDQHRYAYF
>few|TRBV7-9
CASSSWTGGTEAFF
>once|TRBV11-2
CASSRVRGGSGEQFF
>.|TRBV7-8
CASNRGTGELFF
>few|TRBV10-2
CAASGTAPYEQYF
>.|TRBV4-1
CASSQDRPVEQYF
>.|TRBV7-2
CASRQGGRYNSPLHF
>.|TRBV7-9
CASSPGGGRGKNIQYF
>.|TRBV15
CATSRATSYNEQYF
>few|TRBV12-3/TRBV12-4
CASSPLSGNDEQFF
>.|TRBV6-1
CASGQFHNEQFF
>.|TRBV5-1
CASSLAAERGSPLHF
>.|TRBV7-9
CASSPSRTGKNIQYF
>few|TRBV2
CASNREIARDEQFF
>.|TRBV12-3/TRBV12-4
CASSQGGRFNEQFF
>few|TRBV6-5
CASSYFQGGTNEKLFF
>few|TRBV29-1
CSVAPMNTEAFF
>.|TRBV12-3/TRBV12-4
CASSLAQDRGVEQYF
>.|TRBV3-1
CASSPLSGVGIQETQYF
>few|TRBV28
CASSLAGRAKNIQYF
>.|TRBV25-1
CASTDSWSSYEQYF
>few|TRBV2
CASSERVGQAGLNIQYF
>.|TRBV7-6
CASSLGSLAGETQYF
>few|TRBV29-1
CSVEPGTSGYNEQYF
>.|TRBV7-2
CASSERGGSTEAFF
>.|TRBV7-8
CASSSGSGSWAGTQYF
>few|TRBV12-3/TRBV12-4
CASSLGSYEQFF
>few|TRBV6-1
CASSFTRVGEQYF
>.|TRBV6-6
CASKEAGHYTF
>.|TRBV20-1
CSARDFRGPMDEQFF